This T cell receptor (beta chain) was documented in a study of CD8 T cells in ankylosing spondylitis. Trimming shortened V by 1 base and J by 0 bases, and 9 bases separated the two germline ends. The CDR3 has 15 residues. Germline V gene sequence: CDR1 MNHEY, CDR2 SVGAGI. Each CDR3 protein is one row after TCRdb ran MiXCR on the 5' RACE reads. The data show 250,000 or so distinct CDR3 sequences, with roughly 18% seen just once and over 25% held by the top ten. The source of this sequence is a male donor with ankylosing spondylitis or in good health (not recorded which). The specimen was blood, either unsorted or a sorted T cell fraction (not recorded which). The rearrangement links TRBV6-5 to TRBJ2-5; TRBD1 is a possible D gene (5 bases). This chain's CDR3 is CASSYWGVYQETQYF. The DNA of the CDR3 is TGTGCCAGCAGTTACTGGGGCGTGTACCAAGAGACCCAGTACTTC.